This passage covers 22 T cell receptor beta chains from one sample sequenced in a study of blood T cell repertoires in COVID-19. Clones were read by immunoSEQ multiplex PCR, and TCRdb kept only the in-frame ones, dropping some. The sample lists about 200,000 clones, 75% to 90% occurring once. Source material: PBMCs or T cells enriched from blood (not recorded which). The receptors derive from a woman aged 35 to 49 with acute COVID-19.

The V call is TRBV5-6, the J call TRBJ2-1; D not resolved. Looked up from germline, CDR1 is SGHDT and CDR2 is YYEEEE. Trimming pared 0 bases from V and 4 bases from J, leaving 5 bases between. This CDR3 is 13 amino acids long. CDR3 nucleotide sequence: TGTGCCAGCAGCTTGGGTAGTTACAATGAGCAGTTCTTC. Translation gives CASSLGSYNEQFF.

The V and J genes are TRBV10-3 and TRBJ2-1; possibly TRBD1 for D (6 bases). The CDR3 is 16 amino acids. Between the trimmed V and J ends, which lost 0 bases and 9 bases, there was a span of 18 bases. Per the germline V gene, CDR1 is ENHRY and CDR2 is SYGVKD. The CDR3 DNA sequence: TGTGCCATCAGTGAGTCGGATTACAGGGTCGGCGGTGAGCAGTTCTTC. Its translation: CAISESDYRVGGEQFF.

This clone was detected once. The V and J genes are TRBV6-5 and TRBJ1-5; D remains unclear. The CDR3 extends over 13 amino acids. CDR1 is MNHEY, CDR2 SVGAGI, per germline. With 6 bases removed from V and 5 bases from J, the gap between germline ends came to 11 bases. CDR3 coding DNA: TGTGCCAGCAGGGGGAGGTGGGATCAGCCCCAGCATTTT. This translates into CASRGRWDQPQHF.

The CDR3 loop reads CASSNRDSPTNEKLFF. CDR3 in DNA: TGTGCCAGCAGCAACCGGGACAGCCCAACTAATGAAAAACTGTTTTTT. This chain connects TRBV9 to TRBJ1-4; 7 nucleotides align to TRBD1. CDR3 length equals 16 residues. J gave up 0 bases and V 4 bases, and 6 bases lay outside the gene matches. Per germline, CDR1 SGDLS and CDR2 YYNGEE.

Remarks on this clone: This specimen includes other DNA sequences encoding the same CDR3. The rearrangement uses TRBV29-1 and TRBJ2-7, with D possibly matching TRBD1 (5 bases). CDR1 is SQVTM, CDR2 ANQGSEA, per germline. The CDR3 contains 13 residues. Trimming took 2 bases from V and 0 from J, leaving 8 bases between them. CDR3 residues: CSVETGSSYEQYF. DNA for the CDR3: TGCAGCGTTGAAACAGGAAGCTCCTACGAGCAGTACTTC.

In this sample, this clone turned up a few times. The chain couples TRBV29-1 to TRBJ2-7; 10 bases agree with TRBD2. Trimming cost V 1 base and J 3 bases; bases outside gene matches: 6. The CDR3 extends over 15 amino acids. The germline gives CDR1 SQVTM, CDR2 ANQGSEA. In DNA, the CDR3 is TGCAGCGTTGAAGGTTTACTAGCGGGGAACTACGAGCAGTACTTC. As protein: CSVEGLLAGNYEQYF.

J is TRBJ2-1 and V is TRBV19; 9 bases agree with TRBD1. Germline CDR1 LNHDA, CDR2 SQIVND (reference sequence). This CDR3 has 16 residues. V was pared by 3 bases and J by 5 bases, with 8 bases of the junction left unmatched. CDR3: CASSIQGDRAHNEQFF. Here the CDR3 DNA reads TGTGCCAGTAGTATCCAGGGGGACAGGGCTCACAATGAGCAGTTCTTC. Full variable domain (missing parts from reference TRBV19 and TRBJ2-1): DGGITQSPKYLFRKEGQNVTLSCEQNLNHDAMYWYRQDPGQGLRLIYYSQIVNDFQKGDIAEGYSVSREKKESFPLTVTSAQKNPTAFYLCASSIQGDRAHNEQFFGPGTRLTVL.

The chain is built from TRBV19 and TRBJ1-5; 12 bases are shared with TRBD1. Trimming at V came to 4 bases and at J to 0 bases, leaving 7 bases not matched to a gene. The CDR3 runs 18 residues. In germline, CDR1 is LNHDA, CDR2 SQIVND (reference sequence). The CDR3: CASSTVGTGGFSNQPQHF. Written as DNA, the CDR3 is TGTGCCAGTAGTACAGTCGGGACAGGGGGCTTTAGCAATCAGCCCCAGCATTTT.

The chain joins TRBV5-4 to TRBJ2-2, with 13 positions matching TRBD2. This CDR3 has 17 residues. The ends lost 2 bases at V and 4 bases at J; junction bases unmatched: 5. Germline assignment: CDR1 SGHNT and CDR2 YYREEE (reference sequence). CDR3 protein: CASSFPTSGGATGELFF. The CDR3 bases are TGTGCCAGCAGCTTCCCAACTAGCGGGGGGGCCACCGGGGAGCTGTTTTTT.

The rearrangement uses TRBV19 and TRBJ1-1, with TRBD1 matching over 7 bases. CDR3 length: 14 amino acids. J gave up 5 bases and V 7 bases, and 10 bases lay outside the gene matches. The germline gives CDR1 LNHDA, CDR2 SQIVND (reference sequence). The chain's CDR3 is CASTYDRAKTEAFF. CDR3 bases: TGTGCCAGTACCTACGACAGGGCCAAGACTGAAGCTTTCTTT. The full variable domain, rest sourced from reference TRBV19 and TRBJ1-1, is DGGITQSPKYLFRKEGQNVTLSCEQNLNHDAMYWYRQDPGQGLRLIYYSQIVNDFQKGDIAEGYSVSREKKESFPLTVTSAQKNPTAFYLCASTYDRAKTEAFFGQGTRLTVV.

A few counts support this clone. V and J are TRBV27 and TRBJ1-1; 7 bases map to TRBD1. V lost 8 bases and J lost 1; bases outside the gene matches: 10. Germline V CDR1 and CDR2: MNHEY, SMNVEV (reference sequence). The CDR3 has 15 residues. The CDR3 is CASSNQGQQNTEAFF. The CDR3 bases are TGTGCCAGCTCAAACCAGGGACAGCAGAACACTGAAGCTTTCTTT.

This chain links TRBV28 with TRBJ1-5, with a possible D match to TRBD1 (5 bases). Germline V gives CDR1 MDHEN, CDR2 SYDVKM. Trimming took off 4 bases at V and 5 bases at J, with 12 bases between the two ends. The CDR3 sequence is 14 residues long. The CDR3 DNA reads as TGTGCCAGCAGTTATGGCGGGGACTATCAGCCCCAGCATTTT. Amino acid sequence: CASSYGGDYQPQHF.

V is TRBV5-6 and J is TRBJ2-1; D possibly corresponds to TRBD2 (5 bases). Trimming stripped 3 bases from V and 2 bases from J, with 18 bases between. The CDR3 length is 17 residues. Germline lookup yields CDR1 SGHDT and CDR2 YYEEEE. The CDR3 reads CASSSGPVPEAYNEQFF. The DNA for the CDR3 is TGTGCCAGCAGCTCCGGACCGGTTCCGGAGGCCTACAATGAGCAGTTCTTC.

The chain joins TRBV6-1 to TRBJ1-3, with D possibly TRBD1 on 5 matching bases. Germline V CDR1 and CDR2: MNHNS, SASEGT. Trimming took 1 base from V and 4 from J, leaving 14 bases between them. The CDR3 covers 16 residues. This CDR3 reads CASSEGFRGRGNTIYF. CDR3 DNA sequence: TGTGCCAGCAGTGAAGGATTTAGGGGAAGGGGAAACACCATATATTTT.

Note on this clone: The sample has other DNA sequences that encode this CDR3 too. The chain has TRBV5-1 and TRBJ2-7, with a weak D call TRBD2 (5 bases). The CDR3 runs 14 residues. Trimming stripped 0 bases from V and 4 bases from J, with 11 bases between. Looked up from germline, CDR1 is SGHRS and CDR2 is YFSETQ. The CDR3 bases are TGCGCCAGCAGCTTGGTAACGGGGAGATACGAGCAGTACTTC. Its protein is CASSLVTGRYEQYF.

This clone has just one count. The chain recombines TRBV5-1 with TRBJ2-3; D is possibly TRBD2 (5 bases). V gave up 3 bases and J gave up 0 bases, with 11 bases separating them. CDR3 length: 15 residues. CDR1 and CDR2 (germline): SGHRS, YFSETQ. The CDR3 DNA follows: TGCGCCAGCAGCTGGGCCGGGATTAGCACAGATACGCAGTATTTT. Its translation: CASSWAGISTDTQYF.

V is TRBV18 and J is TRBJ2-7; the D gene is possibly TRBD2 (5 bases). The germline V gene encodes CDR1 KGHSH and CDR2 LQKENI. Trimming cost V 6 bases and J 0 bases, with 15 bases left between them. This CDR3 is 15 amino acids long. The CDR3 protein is CASSASRGNSYEQYF. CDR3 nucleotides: TGTGCCAGCTCCGCTAGTCGGGGAAACTCCTACGAGCAGTACTTC. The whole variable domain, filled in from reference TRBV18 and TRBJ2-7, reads NAGVMQNPRHLVRRRGQEARLRCSPMKGHSHVYWYRQLPEEGLKFMVYLQKENIIDESGMPKERFSAEFPKEGPSILRIQQVVRGDSAAYFCASSASRGNSYEQYFGPGTRLTVT.

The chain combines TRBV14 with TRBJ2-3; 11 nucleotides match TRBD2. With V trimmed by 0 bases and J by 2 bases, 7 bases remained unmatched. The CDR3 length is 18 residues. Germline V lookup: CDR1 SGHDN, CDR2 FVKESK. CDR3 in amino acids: CASSQDLIAGGSTDTQYF. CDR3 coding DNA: TGTGCCAGCAGCCAAGATCTGATAGCGGGGGGGTCCACAGATACGCAGTATTTT.

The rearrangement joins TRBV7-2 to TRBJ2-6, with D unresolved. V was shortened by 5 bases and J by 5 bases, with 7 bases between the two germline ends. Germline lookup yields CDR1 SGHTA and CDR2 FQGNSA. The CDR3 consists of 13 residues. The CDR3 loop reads CASSPPRANVLTF. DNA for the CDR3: TGTGCCAGCAGCCCCCCTCGGGCCAACGTCCTGACTTTC.

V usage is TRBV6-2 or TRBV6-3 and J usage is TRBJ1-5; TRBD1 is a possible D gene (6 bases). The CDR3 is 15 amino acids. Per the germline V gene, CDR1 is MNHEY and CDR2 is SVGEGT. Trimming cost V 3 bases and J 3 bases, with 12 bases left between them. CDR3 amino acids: CASSYRQANNQPQHF. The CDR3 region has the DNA TGTGCCAGCAGTTATCGACAGGCCAACAATCAGCCCCAGCATTTT.

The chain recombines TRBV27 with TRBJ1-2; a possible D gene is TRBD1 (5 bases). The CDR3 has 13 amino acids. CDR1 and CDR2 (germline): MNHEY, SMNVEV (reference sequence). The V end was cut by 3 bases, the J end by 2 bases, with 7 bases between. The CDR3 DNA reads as TGTGCCAGCAGTTTTAACAGGAACTATGGCTACACCTTC. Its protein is CASSFNRNYGYTF.

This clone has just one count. CDR3 protein: CASSLGVGSGAETQYF. The CDR3 DNA sequence: TGTGCCAGCAGCTTAGGGGTCGGTAGCGGGGCCGAGACCCAGTACTTC. The genes are TRBV7-9 and TRBJ2-5; 8 bases are shared with TRBD2. V trimming: 1 base; J trimming: 5 bases; junction bases outside the gene matches: 9. This CDR3 has 16 residues. CDR1 is SEHNR and CDR2 is FQNEAQ in the germline V gene (reference sequence). Variable domain in full (rest from reference TRBV7-9 and TRBJ2-5): DTGVSQNPRHKITKRGQNVTFRCDPISEHNRLYWYRQTLGQGPEFLTYFQNEAQLEKSRLLSDRFSAERPKGSFSTLEIQRTEQGDSAMYLCASSLGVGSGAETQYFGPGTRLLVL.